The clone carrying this TCR beta chain was seen a handful of times. Its antigen remains unknown. These data belong to a study of T cells in Graves' hyperthyroidism and ophthalmopathy. Study-level findings and limits: Most clonotypes expanded in thyroid above 0.001 were likewise present in blood.

The CDR3 has 19 amino acids. With V trimmed by 4 bases and J by 3 bases, 16 bases remained unmatched. Germline assignment: CDR1 SEHNR and CDR2 FQNEAQ (reference sequence). RNA transcripts served as the template for amplifying TCR beta CDR3 regions. Carried out on the TCR CDR3, a first-round RT-PCR used the HTBI primer set. Via MiXCR, TCRdb re-called the multiplex PCR reads, giving one row per CDR3 protein. The data contain under 800,000 distinct CDR3 sequences, around 15% of them singletons. The chain employs TRBV7-9 and TRBJ1-5; the match to TRBD1 covers 9 bases. This sequence originates from a woman aged 18-35 years with Graves' hyperthyroidism. Sequenced: blood. CDR3 sequence (DNA): TGTGCCAGCAGCTACGGCTCGGGACAGGGAAAGGGTCTCAATCAGCCCCAGCATTTT. As protein: CASSYGSGQGKGLNQPQHF.